The 3 T cell receptor beta chains reported below all come from one sample, sequenced in a study of blood T cell repertoires in COVID-19. Assay: immunoSEQ multiplex PCR; the TCRdb copy retains only in-frame clones and omits some. The sample holds about 190,000 clones; about 91% are singletons and the top ten take 4% to 5%. The specimen sequenced was peripheral blood. These receptor sequences come from a woman aged 25 to 39 with acute or convalescent COVID-19.

The V and J genes are TRBV19 and TRBJ1-1, with TRBD1 as a possible D gene (6 bases). V was clipped by 3 bases and J by 10 bases, with 9 bases between them. This CDR3 contains 11 residues. The V gene's germline CDR1 is LNHDA and CDR2 SQIVND (reference sequence). CDR3 region: CASSIRGAAFF. The CDR3 DNA follows: TGTGCCAGTAGTATCCGGGGGGCAGCTTTCTTT. Together with reference TRBV19 and TRBJ1-1, the CDR3 gives the full variable domain: DGGITQSPKYLFRKEGQNVTLSCEQNLNHDAMYWYRQDPGQGLRLIYYSQIVNDFQKGDIAEGYSVSREKKESFPLTVTSAQKNPTAFYLCASSIRGAAFFGQGTRLTVV.

CDR3 nucleotide sequence: TGTGCCAGTATCTCGAGCGGGCGGACTTACAATGAGCAGTTCTTC. Translated, it gives CASISSGRTYNEQFF. This rearrangement joins TRBV19 to TRBJ2-1, with D perhaps matching TRBD2 (6 bases). V was cut by 7 bases and J by 4 bases, with 17 bases left in between. This CDR3 contains 15 residues. Germline assignment: CDR1 LNHDA and CDR2 SQIVND (reference sequence).

The gene calls are TRBV7-4 and TRBJ1-1, with D maybe TRBD1 (5 bases). V lost 2 bases, J lost 10 bases, and 14 bases lay in between. The CDR3 covers 13 residues. Per the germline V gene, CDR1 is SGHVT and CDR2 is SQSDAQ. For the CDR3, the DNA is TGTGCCAGCAGCTTAACGCGGGGCTCCTTAGCTTTCTTT. It codes for CASSLTRGSLAFF.